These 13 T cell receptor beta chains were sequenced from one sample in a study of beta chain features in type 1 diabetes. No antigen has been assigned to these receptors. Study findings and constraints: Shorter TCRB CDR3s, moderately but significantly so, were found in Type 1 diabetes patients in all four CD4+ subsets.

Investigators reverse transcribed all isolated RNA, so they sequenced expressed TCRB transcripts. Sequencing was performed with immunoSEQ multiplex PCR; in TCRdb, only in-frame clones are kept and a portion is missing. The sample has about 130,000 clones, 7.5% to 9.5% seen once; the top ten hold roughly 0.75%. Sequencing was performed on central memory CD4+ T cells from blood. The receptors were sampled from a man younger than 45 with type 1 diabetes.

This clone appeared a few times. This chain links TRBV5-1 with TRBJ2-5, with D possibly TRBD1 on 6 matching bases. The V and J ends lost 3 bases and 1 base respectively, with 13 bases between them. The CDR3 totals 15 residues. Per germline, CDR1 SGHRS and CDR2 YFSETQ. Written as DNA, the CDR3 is TGCGCCAGCAGCTGGGCCGGGACATCCCAAGAGACCCAGTACTTC. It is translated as CASSWAGTSQETQYF.

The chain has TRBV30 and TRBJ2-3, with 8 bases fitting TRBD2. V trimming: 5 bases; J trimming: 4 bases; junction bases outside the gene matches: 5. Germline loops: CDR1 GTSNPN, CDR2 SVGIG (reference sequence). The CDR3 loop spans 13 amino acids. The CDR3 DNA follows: TGTGCCTGGGGGCGGGGGGCGGCAGATACGCAGTATTTT. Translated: CAWGRGAADTQYF.

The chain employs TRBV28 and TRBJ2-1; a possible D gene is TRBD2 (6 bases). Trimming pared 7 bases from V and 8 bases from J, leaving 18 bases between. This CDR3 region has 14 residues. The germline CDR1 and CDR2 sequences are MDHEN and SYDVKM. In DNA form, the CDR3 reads TGTGCCAGCATGGGACTGACGAGACCCGATGAGCAGTTCTTC. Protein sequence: CASMGLTRPDEQFF.

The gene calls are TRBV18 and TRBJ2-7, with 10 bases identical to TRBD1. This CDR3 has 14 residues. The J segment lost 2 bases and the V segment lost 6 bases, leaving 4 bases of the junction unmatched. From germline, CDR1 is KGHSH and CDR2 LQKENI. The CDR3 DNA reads TGTGCCAGCTCGACCGGGACAGGGGCCTACGAGCAGTACTTC. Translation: CASSTGTGAYEQYF.

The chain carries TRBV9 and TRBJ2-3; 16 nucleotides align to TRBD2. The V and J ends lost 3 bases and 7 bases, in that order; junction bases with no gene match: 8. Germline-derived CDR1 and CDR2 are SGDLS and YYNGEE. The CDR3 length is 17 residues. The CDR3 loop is CASSAPGTSGGGNTQYF. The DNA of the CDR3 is TGTGCCAGCAGCGCCCCGGGGACTAGCGGGGGGGGAAATACGCAGTATTTT.

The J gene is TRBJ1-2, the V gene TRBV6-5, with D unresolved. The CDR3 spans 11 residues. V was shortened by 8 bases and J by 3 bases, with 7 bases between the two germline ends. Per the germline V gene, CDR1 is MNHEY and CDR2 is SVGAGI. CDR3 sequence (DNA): TGTGCCAGCTCAGGCTACTATGGCTACACCTTC. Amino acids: CASSGYYGYTF.

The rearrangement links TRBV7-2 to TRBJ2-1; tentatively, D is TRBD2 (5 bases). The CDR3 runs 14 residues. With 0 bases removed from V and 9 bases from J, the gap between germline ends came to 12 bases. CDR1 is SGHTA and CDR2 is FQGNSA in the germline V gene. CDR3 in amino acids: CASSLAGGFGEQFF. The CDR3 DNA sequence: TGTGCCAGCAGCTTAGCGGGCGGGTTCGGTGAGCAGTTCTTC.

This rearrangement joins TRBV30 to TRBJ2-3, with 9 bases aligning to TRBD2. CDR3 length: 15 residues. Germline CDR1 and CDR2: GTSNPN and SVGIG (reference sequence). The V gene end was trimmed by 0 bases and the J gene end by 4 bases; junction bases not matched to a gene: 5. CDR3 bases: TGTGCCTGGAGTGTGAGGCGGGGGGGCGCAGATACGCAGTATTTT. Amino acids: CAWSVRRGGADTQYF.

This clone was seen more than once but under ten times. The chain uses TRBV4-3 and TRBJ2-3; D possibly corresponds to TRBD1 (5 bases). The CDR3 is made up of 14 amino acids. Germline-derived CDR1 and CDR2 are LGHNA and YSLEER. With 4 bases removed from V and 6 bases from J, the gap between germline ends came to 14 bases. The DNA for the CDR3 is TGCGCCAGCAGCCGACAGTACAACGTTGATACGCAGTATTTT. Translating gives CASSRQYNVDTQYF.

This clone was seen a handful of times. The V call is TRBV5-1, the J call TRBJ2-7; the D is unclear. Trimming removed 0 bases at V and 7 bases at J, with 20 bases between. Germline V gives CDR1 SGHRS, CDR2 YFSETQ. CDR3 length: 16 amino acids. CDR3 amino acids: CASSLEAVRSQREQYF. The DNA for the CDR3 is TGCGCCAGCAGCTTGGAGGCCGTCCGGAGTCAAAGGGAGCAGTACTTC.

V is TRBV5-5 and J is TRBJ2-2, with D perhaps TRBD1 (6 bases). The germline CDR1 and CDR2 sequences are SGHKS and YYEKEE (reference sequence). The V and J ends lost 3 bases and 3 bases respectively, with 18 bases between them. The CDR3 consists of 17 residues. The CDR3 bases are TGTGCCAGCAGCTCCAGGAACCGGGACATCCACACCGGGGAGCTGTTTTTT. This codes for CASSSRNRDIHTGELFF.

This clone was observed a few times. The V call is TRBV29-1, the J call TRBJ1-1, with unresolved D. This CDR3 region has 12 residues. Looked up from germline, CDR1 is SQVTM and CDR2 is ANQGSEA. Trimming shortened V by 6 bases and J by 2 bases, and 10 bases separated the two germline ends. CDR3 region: CSVRPGNTEAFF. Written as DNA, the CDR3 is TGCAGCGTACGACCAGGAAACACTGAAGCTTTCTTT.

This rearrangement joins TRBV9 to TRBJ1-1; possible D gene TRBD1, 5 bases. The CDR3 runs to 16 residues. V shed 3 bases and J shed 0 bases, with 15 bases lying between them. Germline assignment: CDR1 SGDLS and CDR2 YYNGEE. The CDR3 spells CASSAGHPNMNTEAFF. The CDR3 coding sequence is TGTGCCAGCAGCGCAGGACACCCGAACATGAACACTGAAGCTTTCTTT.